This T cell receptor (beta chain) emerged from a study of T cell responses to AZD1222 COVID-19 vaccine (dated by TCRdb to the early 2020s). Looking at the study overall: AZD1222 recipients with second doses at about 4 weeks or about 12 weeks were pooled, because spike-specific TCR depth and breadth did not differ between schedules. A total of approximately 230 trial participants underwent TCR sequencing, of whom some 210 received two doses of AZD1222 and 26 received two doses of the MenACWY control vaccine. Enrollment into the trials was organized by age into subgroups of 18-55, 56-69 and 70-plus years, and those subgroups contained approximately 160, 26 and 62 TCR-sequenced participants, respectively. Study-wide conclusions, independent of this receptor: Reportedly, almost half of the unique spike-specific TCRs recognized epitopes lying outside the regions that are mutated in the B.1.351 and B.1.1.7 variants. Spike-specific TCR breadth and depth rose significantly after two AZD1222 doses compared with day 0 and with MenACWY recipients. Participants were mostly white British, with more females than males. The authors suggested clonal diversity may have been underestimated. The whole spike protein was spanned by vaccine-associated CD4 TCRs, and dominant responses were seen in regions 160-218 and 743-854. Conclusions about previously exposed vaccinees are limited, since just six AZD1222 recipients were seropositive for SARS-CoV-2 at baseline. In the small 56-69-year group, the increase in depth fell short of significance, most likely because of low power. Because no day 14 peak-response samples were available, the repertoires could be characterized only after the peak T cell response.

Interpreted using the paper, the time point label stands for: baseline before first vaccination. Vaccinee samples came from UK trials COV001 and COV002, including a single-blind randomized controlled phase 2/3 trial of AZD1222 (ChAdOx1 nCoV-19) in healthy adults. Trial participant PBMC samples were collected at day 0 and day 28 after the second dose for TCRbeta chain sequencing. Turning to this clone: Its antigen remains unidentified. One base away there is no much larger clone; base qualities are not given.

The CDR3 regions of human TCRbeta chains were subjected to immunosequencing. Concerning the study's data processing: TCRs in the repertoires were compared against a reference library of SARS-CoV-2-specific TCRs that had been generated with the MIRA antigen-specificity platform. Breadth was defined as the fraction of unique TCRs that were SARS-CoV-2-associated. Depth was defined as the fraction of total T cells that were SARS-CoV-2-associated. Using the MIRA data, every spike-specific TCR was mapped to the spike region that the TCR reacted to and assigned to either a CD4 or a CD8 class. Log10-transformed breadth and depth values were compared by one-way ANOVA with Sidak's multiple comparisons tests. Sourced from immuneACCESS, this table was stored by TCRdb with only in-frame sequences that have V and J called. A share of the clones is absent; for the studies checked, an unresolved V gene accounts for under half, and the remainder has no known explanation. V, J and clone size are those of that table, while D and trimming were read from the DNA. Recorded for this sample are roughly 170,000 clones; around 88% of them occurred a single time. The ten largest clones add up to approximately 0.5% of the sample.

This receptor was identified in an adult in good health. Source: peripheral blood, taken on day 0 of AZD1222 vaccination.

The bases are TGTGCCACCAGTGATAGGGGACAGGGGATCTACGAGCAGTACTTC. Its amino acids are CATSDRGQGIYEQYF. Here the chain combines TRBV24-1 and TRBJ2-7; a stretch of 10 junction bases matches TRBD1. CDR3 length: 15 amino acids, cysteine to phenylalanine. The kept DNA is CDR3 alone, 45 bases in frame from the first base. As encoded in the germline V gene, CDR1 is KGHDR while CDR2 is SFDVKD. Compared with germline, V lacks 3 bases and J lacks 3 bases; bases without a gene match: 4.